This entry lists 29 T cell receptor beta chains sequenced from one sample in a study of blood T cell repertoires in COVID-19. Profiling relied on immunoSEQ multiplex PCR, and the TCRdb table lists in-frame clones only, not all of them. This sample has some 170,000 clones, with about 87% found just once. Input material: peripheral blood. These receptors all come from a woman aged 55-70 years who had recovered from COVID-19.

The chain couples TRBV6-5 to TRBJ2-3; perhaps TRBD2 as D (5 bases). Trimming left V 0 bases short and J 0 bases short, with 10 bases between. The germline CDR1 and CDR2 sequences are MNHEY and SVGAGI. The CDR3 is 16 amino acids. CDR3 sequence: CASSYSRVESTDTQYF. In DNA, the CDR3 is TGTGCCAGCAGTTACTCGAGGGTAGAGAGCACAGATACGCAGTATTTT.

The chain has TRBV3-1 (or the pseudogene TRBV3-2) and TRBJ1-2; D not certain. The CDR3 is made up of 14 amino acids. Trimming took 0 bases from V and 4 from J, leaving 9 bases between them. Germline CDR1 reads LGHDT; CDR2 reads YNNKEL (reference sequence). The CDR3 DNA reads as TGTGCCAGCAGCCAAGATCAAATCAGCTATGGCTACACCTTC. As protein: CASSQDQISYGYTF.

The V gene is TRBV7-6, the J gene TRBJ2-2; 7 nucleotides align to TRBD1. Germline CDR1 SGHVS, CDR2 FNYEAQ. CDR3 length: 15 residues. The V and J ends lost 2 bases and 2 bases, in that order; junction bases with no gene match: 2. The CDR3 is CASSLNRGNTGELFF. CDR3 in DNA: TGTGCCAGCAGCTTAAACAGGGGCAACACCGGGGAGCTGTTTTTT.

This clone appeared a single time. The junction shows a germline mismatch at one end, possibly a read error. CDR3 DNA: TGTGTCAGCATTGAAACTAGCGGGGCCTACAATGAGCAGTTCTTC. Residues: CVSIETSGAYNEQFF. The V and J genes are TRBV2 and TRBJ2-1; 10 nucleotides align to TRBD2. Germline lookup yields CDR1 SNHLY and CDR2 FYNNEI. CDR3 length: 15 residues.

The chain combines TRBV5-4 with TRBJ1-1; D not certain. Germline loops: CDR1 SGHNT, CDR2 YYREEE (reference sequence). V lost 2 bases, J lost 3 bases, and 8 bases lay in between. The CDR3 is made up of 13 amino acids. CDR3 nucleotide sequence: TGTGCCAGCAGCTTCCTGGGCGACACTGAAGCTTTCTTT. Translation gives CASSFLGDTEAFF.

J is TRBJ1-1 and V is TRBV7-9, with D maybe TRBD1 (5 bases). CDR1 and CDR2 from the germline V gene are SEHNR and FQNEAQ (reference sequence). The germline V and J ends were trimmed by 5 bases and 13 bases, with 20 bases remaining between them. The CDR3 is made up of 13 amino acids. The CDR3 spells CASSNREILRGFF. The CDR3 bases are TGTGCCAGCAGCAACCGGGAGATCCTAAGGGGTTTCTTT.

V gene TRBV6-5 combines with J gene TRBJ2-3; 13 bases agree with TRBD2. CDR1 and CDR2 from the germline V gene are MNHEY and SVGAGI. J lost 4 bases, V lost 2 bases, and 3 bases had no gene match. This CDR3 is 16 amino acids long. The CDR3 nucleotides read TGTGCCAGCAGTTACCAGGGACTAGCGGGGCCAGATACGCAGTATTTT. Translated, it gives CASSYQGLAGPDTQYF.

V usage is TRBV5-1 and J usage is TRBJ1-1; 7 nucleotides match TRBD1. The CDR3 spans 14 residues. The germline gives CDR1 SGHRS, CDR2 YFSETQ. V lost 6 bases to trimming and J lost 1 base; unmatched junction nucleotides: 6. CDR3: CASTRTGSNTEAFF. The CDR3 DNA reads TGCGCCAGCACTAGGACAGGTTCGAACACTGAAGCTTTCTTT.

The genes are TRBV5-4 and TRBJ2-4; possibly TRBD1 for D (5 bases). The CDR3 loop spans 16 amino acids. Per germline, CDR1 SGHNT and CDR2 YYREEE (reference sequence). Trimming pared 4 bases from V and 5 bases from J, leaving 19 bases between. The chain's CDR3 is CASSPSGLGRENIQYF. As DNA, the CDR3 is TGTGCCAGCAGCCCTTCTGGGTTGGGCAGGGAAAACATTCAGTACTTC.

The CDR3 protein is CASSLGGGPPGELFF. The DNA of the CDR3 is TGCGCCAGCAGCCTCGGGGGGGGCCCCCCCGGGGAGCTGTTTTTT. This sequence joins TRBV5-1 and TRBJ2-2; 8 nucleotides agree with TRBD2. V gave up 4 bases and J gave up 6 bases; unmatched junction bases: 8. Germline values: CDR1 SGHRS, CDR2 YFSETQ. The CDR3 spans 15 residues.

DNA of the CDR3: TGTGCCAGCACACAGGGGGGACAAGAGACCCAGTACTTC. This codes for CASTQGGQETQYF. The rearrangement joins TRBV6-5 to TRBJ2-5; 8 nucleotides align to TRBD1. Per germline, CDR1 MNHEY and CDR2 SVGAGI. CDR3 size: 13 residues. The ends lost 7 bases at V and 2 bases at J; junction bases unmatched: 3.

This chain links TRBV7-2 with TRBJ2-3; TRBD2 matches 9 bases. Germline V gene sequence: CDR1 SGHTA, CDR2 FQGNSA. This CDR3 is built from 14 residues. V lost 4 bases, J lost 4 bases, and 3 bases stayed unmatched. The DNA of the CDR3 is TGTGCCAGCAGCTCGGGACTAGCAGCAGATACGCAGTATTTT. It codes for CASSSGLAADTQYF.

As DNA, the CDR3 is TGTGCCAGCAGTTTGCAGGGGGCCTACTATGGCTACACCTTC. Its protein is CASSLQGAYYGYTF. This chain joins TRBV5-4 and TRBJ1-2; the match to TRBD1 covers 8 bases. This CDR3 comprises 14 residues. Germline V gene lookup returns CDR1 SGHNT and CDR2 YYREEE (reference sequence). With 5 bases clipped from V and 3 bases from J, the junction kept 6 bases outside the gene matches.

This chain links TRBV29-1 with TRBJ2-1; D may be TRBD2 (7 bases). The V gene lost 5 bases and the J gene lost 7 bases, with 21 bases spanning the gap. This CDR3 contains 15 residues. CDR1 and CDR2 from the germline V gene are SQVTM and ANQGSEA. The chain's CDR3 is CSVNGGAGGLNEQFF. Written as DNA, the CDR3 is TGCAGCGTTAACGGAGGCGCCGGGGGGCTTAATGAGCAGTTCTTC.

The chain couples TRBV4-1 to TRBJ2-6; the match to TRBD1 covers 10 bases. This CDR3 region has 18 residues. V dropped 4 bases and J dropped 0; count of bases not matched to a gene: 6. CDR1 and CDR2 from the germline V gene are MGHRA and YSYEKL. CDR3 residues: CASSPGQGPTSGANVLTF. DNA of the CDR3: TGCGCCAGCAGCCCGGGACAGGGGCCGACCTCTGGGGCCAACGTCCTGACTTTC.

This chain uses TRBV11-2 with TRBJ2-7; 10 bases map to TRBD2. V trimming: 7 bases; J trimming: 2 bases; junction bases outside the gene matches: 8. Germline V gene sequence: CDR1 SGHAT, CDR2 FQNNGV. This CDR3 has 15 residues. CDR3 sequence: CASTLGLAGAYEQYF. For the CDR3, the DNA is TGTGCCAGCACCCTAGGGCTAGCGGGGGCCTACGAGCAGTACTTC.

Points on this clone: Sequence at one end of the junction differs from germline and may be a read error. The chain is built from TRBV6-2 or TRBV6-3 and TRBJ2-7; 9 bases align to TRBD1. Germline loops: CDR1 MNHEY, CDR2 SVGEGT. The CDR3 extends over 16 amino acids. Written as DNA, the CDR3 is TGTGCCAGCAGTAACTCCCCGGGACAGGGCACCTACGAGCAGTACTTC. It is translated as CASSNSPGQGTYEQYF.

V is TRBV7-9 and J is TRBJ2-2; D is undetermined. Germline V CDR1 and CDR2: SEHNR, FQNEAQ (reference sequence). The CDR3 spans 13 residues. V was cut by 3 bases and J by 5 bases, with 7 bases left in between. Here the CDR3 DNA reads TGTGCCAGCAGCTTCGAGAGAACCGGGGAGCTGTTTTTT. As protein: CASSFERTGELFF.

This chain connects TRBV18 to TRBJ2-5; D might be TRBD1 (5 bases). The CDR3 is made up of 14 amino acids. Trimming removed 3 bases at V and 3 bases at J, with 11 bases between. Germline values: CDR1 KGHSH, CDR2 LQKENI. The CDR3 reads CASSPREGEETQYF. Here the CDR3 DNA reads TGTGCCAGCTCACCCAGGGAAGGGGAAGAGACCCAGTACTTC.

This chain connects TRBV7-9 to TRBJ2-7; 8 nucleotides match TRBD1. V dropped 7 bases and J dropped 3; count of bases not matched to a gene: 11. This CDR3 region has 15 residues. CDR1 SEHNR and CDR2 FQNEAQ come from the germline V gene (reference sequence). The CDR3 nucleotides read TGTGCCAGCACCTTTTCGGACAGGGCAAGCTACGAGCAGTACTTC. Translated: CASTFSDRASYEQYF.

This clone was picked up a small number of times. As DNA, the CDR3 is TGTGCCAGCAGTGAACGACAGGCAGATACGCAGTATTTT. It yields the protein CASSERQADTQYF. The chain combines TRBV2 with TRBJ2-3, with a tentative D call TRBD1 (6 bases). Looked up from germline, CDR1 is SNHLY and CDR2 is FYNNEI. Trimming cost V 2 bases and J 4 bases, with 7 bases left between them. The CDR3 length is 13 residues.

This clone was detected only once. This rearrangement joins TRBV28 to TRBJ2-7; D call uncertain. Germline CDR1 reads MDHEN; CDR2 reads SYDVKM. This CDR3 comprises 15 residues. Trimming took 5 bases from V and 0 from J, leaving 14 bases between them. This chain's CDR3 is CASSTHSLSSYEQYF. The CDR3 coding sequence is TGTGCCAGCAGTACACACAGCCTGAGCTCCTACGAGCAGTACTTC. The complete variable domain, with remaining parts taken from reference TRBV28 and TRBJ2-7, reads DVKVTQSSRYLVKRTGEKVFLECVQDMDHENMFWYRQDPGLGLRLIYFSYDVKMKEKGDIPEGYSVSREKKERFSLILESASTNQTSMYLCASSTHSLSSYEQYFGPGTRLTVT.

This sequence joins TRBV18 and TRBJ1-5, with TRBD1 matching 7 bases. Germline V gene sequence: CDR1 KGHSH, CDR2 LQKENI. This CDR3 region has 16 residues. Trimming took 0 bases from V and 0 from J; bases not matched to a gene: 2. Here the CDR3 DNA reads TGTGCCAGCTCACCACCGGGACAGTATAGCAATCAGCCCCAGCATTTT. This encodes CASSPPGQYSNQPQHF.

The rearrangement joins TRBV18 to TRBJ2-7; 10 nucleotides agree with TRBD2. The CDR3 totals 14 residues. J lost 4 bases, V lost 2 bases, and 2 bases had no gene match. CDR1 and CDR2 (germline): KGHSH, LQKENI. The CDR3 sequence: CASSPSGGAYEQYF. The CDR3 bases are TGTGCCAGCTCACCAAGCGGGGGGGCATACGAGCAGTACTTC.

V is TRBV4-1 and J is TRBJ2-5, with TRBD2 matching over 16 bases. The V segment lost 3 bases and the J segment 4 bases; nucleotides outside the gene matches: 11. From germline, CDR1 is MGHRA and CDR2 YSYEKL. This CDR3 has 19 residues. CDR3 amino acids: CASSHPGLAGGPRLETQYF. The CDR3 coding sequence is TGCGCCAGCAGCCACCCGGGACTAGCGGGGGGGCCTAGGCTAGAGACCCAGTACTTC.

The genes are TRBV14 and TRBJ1-1, with D perhaps TRBD1 (5 bases). The V and J ends lost 3 bases and 0 bases respectively, with 14 bases between them. This CDR3 region has 16 residues. Germline V gene data show CDR1 as SGHDN and CDR2 as FVKESK. CDR3 loop: CASSHLAGRLNTEAFF. CDR3 sequence (DNA): TGTGCCAGCAGCCATCTCGCGGGGCGCCTGAACACTGAAGCTTTCTTT.

This clone was found a few times. V gene TRBV6-1 combines with J gene TRBJ2-7; TRBD2 is a possible D gene (6 bases). Germline V gene sequence: CDR1 MNHNS, CDR2 SASEGT. Trimming left V 2 bases short and J 3 bases short, with 8 bases between. This CDR3 is 13 amino acids long. CDR3 bases: TGTGCCAGCAGTGAACAGGAGGGCTACGAGCAGTACTTC. It yields the protein CASSEQEGYEQYF.

The genes are TRBV11-2 and TRBJ1-3; the D is unclear. In germline, CDR1 is SGHAT, CDR2 FQNNGV. The CDR3 loop spans 14 amino acids. The V end was cut by 2 bases, the J end by 2 bases, with 7 bases between. The CDR3 here is CASSLNSAGNTIYF. CDR3 coding DNA: TGTGCCAGCAGCTTAAACTCCGCTGGAAACACCATATATTTT.

This rearrangement joins TRBV6-5 to TRBJ2-1, with 8 nucleotides matching TRBD2. The junction had 11 bases not matched to a gene; V was cut back by 5 bases and J by 14 bases. This CDR3 has 13 amino acids. CDR1 is MNHEY and CDR2 is SVGAGI in the germline V gene. The CDR3 DNA follows: TGTGCCAGCAGTACTTCATCGGGAGGGGACAAGTTCTTC. It is translated as CASSTSSGGDKFF.